This T cell receptor beta chain was retrieved from a study of OX40 agonist ivuxolimab in advanced cancers. Some background on the complete study: Ivuxolimab, which targeted the costimulatory receptor OX40 (CD134), was an agonistic, fully human IgG2 monoclonal antibody. Patients were allowed to have had prior anti-PD-1, anti-PD-L1 or anti-CTLA-4 therapy, and roughly two fifths of the dose-escalation patients had been treated with checkpoint inhibitors. The point of sequencing TCRbeta in the periphery was to test whether ivuxolimab changed TCR sequence diversity and drove clonal T-cell expansion. Intravenous ivuxolimab was administered to patients every 2 weeks at six dose levels: 0.01, 0.1, 0.3, 1.5, 3 and 10 mg/kg. The monotherapy dose-escalation portion (N ≈ 52 patients) of the phase I ivuxolimab trial is reported in the paper. In the dose-escalation cohort, around four fifths of patients were male, and the mean age was roughly 60 years, with a range of about 23 to 85. Of the roughly 51 patients in dose escalation, about 20 had hepatocellular carcinoma, about 15 had melanoma, 9 had renal cell carcinoma and 9 had head and neck cancer. Partial responses occurred in three dose-escalation patients: two with cutaneous melanoma and one with hepatocellular carcinoma. The investigation overall reported the following: On average, CD8+ T cells showed more expanded clones than CD4+ T cells after ivuxolimab. Clonal expansion of both CD4+ and CD8+ blood T cells was observed from baseline to week 6 at doses 0.1 to 3.0 mg/kg. Low levels of normalized T-cell clonal expansion were also seen in some patients who did not respond. The antigen specificity of the peripheral T cells that underwent clonal expansion was not determined. Partial responders in the 0.1-3.0 mg/kg groups had among the lowest normalized peripheral clonal expansion, especially among CD8+ T cells.

This clone was seen once. Its antigen remains unidentified. No qualities accompany the bases; no much larger clone lies one base away. Patients with autoimmune disease history or receiving systemic immunosuppression were excluded from the trial. Peripheral blood for TCR sequencing was drawn from every dose cohort at baseline, at cycle 4 day 1 and at cycle 7 day 1. The samples were drawn from a first-in-human, open-label, multicenter phase I dose-escalation trial of ivuxolimab. Adults with locally advanced or metastatic head and neck squamous cell, hepatocellular, melanoma or renal cell carcinoma were enrolled in the trial. Before TCR sequencing, CD4+ and CD8+ T cells were separately sorted from peripheral blood. CDR1 and CDR2, looked up from the germline V gene (reference sequence), are SEHNR and FQNEAQ. At the junction V is shortened by 5 bases and J by 11 bases; bases outside the gene matches: 13. Including the terminal cysteine and phenylalanine, the CDR3 comprises 14 residues. Only CDR3 DNA remains: 42 bases, in frame from the first base.

Genomic DNA was isolated from the sorted cells so that the TCRbeta CDR3 region could be sequenced. TCRbeta CDR3 regions were sequenced using the immunoSEQ Assay. Held by TCRdb, this immuneACCESS table contains in-frame sequences only and omits some clones. Under half of the omission traces to an unresolved V gene where checked; the cause of the rest is unknown. The sample table holds approximately 78,000 clones, of which 86% were seen once. The ten largest make up 6.9% of the sample. The chain was built from TRBV7-9 and TRBJ1-1; TRBD1 aligns with 8 central bases. The receptor comes from an adult with an advanced solid tumor such as melanoma, head and neck, liver or kidney cancer. Here the sequenced sample was CD4+ or CD8+ T cells sorted from blood, taken in a trial of the OX40 agonist ivuxolimab. CDR3 sequence: CASSVGGMGQVAFF. Read as DNA, the sequence is TGTGCCAGCAGCGTCGGGGGAATGGGACAGGTGGCTTTCTTT.